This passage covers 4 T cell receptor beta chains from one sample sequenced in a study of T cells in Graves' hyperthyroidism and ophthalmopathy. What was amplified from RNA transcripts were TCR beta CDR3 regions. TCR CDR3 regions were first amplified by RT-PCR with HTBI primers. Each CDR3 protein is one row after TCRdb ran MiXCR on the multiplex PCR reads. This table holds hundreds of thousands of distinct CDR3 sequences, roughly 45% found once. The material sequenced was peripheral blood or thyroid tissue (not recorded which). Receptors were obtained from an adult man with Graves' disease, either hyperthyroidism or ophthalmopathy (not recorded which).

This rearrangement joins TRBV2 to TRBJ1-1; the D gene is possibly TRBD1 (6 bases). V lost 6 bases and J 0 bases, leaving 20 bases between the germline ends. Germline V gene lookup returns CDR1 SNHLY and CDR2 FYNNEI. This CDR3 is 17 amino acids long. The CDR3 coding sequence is TGTGCCAGCAGCCAAGCACCGCACAGGGTCATGAACACTGAAGCTTTCTTT. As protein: CASSQAPHRVMNTEAFF.

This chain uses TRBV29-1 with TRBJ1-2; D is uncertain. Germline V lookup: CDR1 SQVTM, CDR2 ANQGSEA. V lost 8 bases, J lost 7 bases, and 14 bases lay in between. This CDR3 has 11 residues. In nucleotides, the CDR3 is TGCAGCCCCTCCACCCCGTTTGGCTACACCTTC. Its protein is CSPSTPFGYTF.

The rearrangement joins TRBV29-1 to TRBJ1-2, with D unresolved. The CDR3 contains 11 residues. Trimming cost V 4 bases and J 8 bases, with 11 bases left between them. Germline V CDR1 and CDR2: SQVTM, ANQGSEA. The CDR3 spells CSVVVSGGYTF. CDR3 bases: TGCAGCGTTGTAGTCAGCGGGGGCTACACCTTC.

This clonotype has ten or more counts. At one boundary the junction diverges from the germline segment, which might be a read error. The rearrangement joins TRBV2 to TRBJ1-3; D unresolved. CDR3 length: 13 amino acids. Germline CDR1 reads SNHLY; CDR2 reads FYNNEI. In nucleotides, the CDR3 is TGTGCCAGCAGCGAAGTTGGTGGAAACACCATATATTTT. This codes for CASSEVGGNTIYF.